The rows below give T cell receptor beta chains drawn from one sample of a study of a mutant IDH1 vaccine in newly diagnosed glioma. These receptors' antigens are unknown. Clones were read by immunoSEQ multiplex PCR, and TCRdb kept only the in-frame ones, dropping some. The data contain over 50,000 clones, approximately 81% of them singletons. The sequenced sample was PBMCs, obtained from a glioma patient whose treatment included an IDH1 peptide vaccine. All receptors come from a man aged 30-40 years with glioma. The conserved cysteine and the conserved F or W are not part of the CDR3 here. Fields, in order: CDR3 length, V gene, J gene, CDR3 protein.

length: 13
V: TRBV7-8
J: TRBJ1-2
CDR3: ASSLRGGDDYGYT

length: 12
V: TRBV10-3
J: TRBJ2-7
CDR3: ATKTGTGEYEQY

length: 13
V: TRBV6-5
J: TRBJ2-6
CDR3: ASSYELSGANVLT

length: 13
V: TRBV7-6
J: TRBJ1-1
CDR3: ASSFGIGDGTEAF

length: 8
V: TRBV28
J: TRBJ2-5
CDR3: ASSFETQY

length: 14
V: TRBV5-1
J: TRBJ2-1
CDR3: ASSLYPTASYNEQF

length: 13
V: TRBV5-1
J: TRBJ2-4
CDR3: ASSLTGKAKNIQY

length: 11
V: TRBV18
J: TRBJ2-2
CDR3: ASSPLDTGELF

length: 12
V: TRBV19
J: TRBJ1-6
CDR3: ASSLLRGNSPLH

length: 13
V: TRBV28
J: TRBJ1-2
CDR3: ASSYGGDANYGYT